This record covers a single T cell receptor (beta chain). V was clipped by 7 bases and J by 4 bases, with 12 bases between them. This CDR3 spans 13 amino acids. Amplification started from genomic DNA. The TCR beta CDR3 region was amplified using 30 forward and 13 reverse primers. TCRdb re-analysed the multiplex PCR reads in MiXCR, keeping a single row per CDR3 protein. The sample has 250,000 or so distinct CDR3 sequences; roughly 50% are singletons. This sample stems from a study of type 1 and type 2 diabetes patients. Each diabetic donor fulfilled classification criteria for either type 1 or type 2. This sequence originates from a man aged 18-30 years with type 2 diabetes. The rearrangement links TRBV12-3 or TRBV12-4 to TRBJ2-3; D is ambiguous. Sequencing used peripheral blood mononuclear cells (PBMCs). The CDR3 coding sequence is TGTGCCAGCAACACCGACAAGTCAGATACGCAGTATTTT. The encoded protein is CASNTDKSDTQYF.